This T cell receptor (beta chain) stems from a study of shared clonotypes between healthy human individuals. The investigators split CD4+ cells into a CD45RA+ naive subset and a CD45RA-negative memory subset. The CDR3 is 15 residues long. Germline V gene sequence: CDR1 LNHDA, CDR2 SQIVND (reference sequence). The V and J ends lost 4 bases and 3 bases, in that order; junction bases with no gene match: 9. This clone appeared once. Its antigen remains unknown. Study observations and caveats: Enrolling few donors narrowed the genetic and exposure-history diversity that was represented.

The method was immunoSEQ multiplex PCR; TCRdb's version includes in-frame clones alone and lacks a portion of them. The repertoire holds 2.3 million or so clones, with more than 80% as singletons. The chain employs TRBV19 and TRBJ2-7; 7 nucleotides agree with TRBD2. Sequenced sample: naive CD4+ T cells from PBMCs. Stated subset: CD45RA+ positively selected. This clonotype was obtained from a man between 18 and 29 years old in good health. Some clones in this sample may be carry-over from other donors' samples. The CDR3 sequence is CASSREGRSNYEQYF. The DNA for the CDR3 is TGTGCCAGTAGTAGGGAGGGGCGGTCGAACTACGAGCAGTACTTC.